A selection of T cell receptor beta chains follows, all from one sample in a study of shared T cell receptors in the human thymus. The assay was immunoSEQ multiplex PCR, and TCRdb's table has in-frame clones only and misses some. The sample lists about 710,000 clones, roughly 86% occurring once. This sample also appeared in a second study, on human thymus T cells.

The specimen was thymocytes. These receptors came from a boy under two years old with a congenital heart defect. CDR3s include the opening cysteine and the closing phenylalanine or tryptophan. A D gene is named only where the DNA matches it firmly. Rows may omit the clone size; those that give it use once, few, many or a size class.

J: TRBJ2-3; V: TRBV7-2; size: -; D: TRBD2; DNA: TGTGCCAGCAGCTGGGCGGGGGTTGGCGATACGCAGTATTTT; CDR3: CASSWAGVGDTQYF
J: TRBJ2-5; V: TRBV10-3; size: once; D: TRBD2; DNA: TGTGCCATCAGTGAGTCGATTGATGAGCGGGGTAGTCAAGAGACCCAGTACTTC; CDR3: CAISESIDERGSQETQYF
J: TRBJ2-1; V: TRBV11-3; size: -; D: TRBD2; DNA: TGTGCCAGCAGCATTAGCGGGAGAAGGTACAATGAGCAGTTCTTC; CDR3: CASSISGRRYNEQFF
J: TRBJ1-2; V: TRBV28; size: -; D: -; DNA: TGTGCCAGCACCCTCCGAGGGAATGGCTACACCTTC; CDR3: CASTLRGNGYTF
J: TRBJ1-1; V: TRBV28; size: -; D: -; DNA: TGTGCCAGCAGTTTAACACACAGAAGGACTGAAGCTTTCTTT; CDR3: CASSLTHRRTEAFF
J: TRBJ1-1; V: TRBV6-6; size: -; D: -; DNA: TGTGCCAGCAGCCGACGGGGGATTGACACTGAAGCTTTCTTT; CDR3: CASSRRGIDTEAFF
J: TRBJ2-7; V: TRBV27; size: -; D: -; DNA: TGTGCCAGCAGTTTCGGGATGGGGGCCAGATCCTACGAGCAGTACTTC; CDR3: CASSFGMGARSYEQYF
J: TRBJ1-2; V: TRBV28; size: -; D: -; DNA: TGTGCCAGCAGTTCTACCCCCCGCCGGACGGGGGGGTATGGCTACACCTTC; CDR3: CASSSTPRRTGGYGYTF
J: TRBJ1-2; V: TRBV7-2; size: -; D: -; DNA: TGTGCCAGCAGCTTAGCGCTAAACAGGAGTGGGCGTCGCTATGGCTACACCTTC; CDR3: CASSLALNRSGRRYGYTF
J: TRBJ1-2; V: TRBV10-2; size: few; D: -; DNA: TGCGCCAGCAGCGGGAATAACTATGGCTACACCTTC; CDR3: CASSGNNYGYTF
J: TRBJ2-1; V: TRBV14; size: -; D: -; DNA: TGTGCCAGCAGCCTTAATCAAAACAGGAGAGAGGAGCAGTTCTTC; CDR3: CASSLNQNRREEQFF